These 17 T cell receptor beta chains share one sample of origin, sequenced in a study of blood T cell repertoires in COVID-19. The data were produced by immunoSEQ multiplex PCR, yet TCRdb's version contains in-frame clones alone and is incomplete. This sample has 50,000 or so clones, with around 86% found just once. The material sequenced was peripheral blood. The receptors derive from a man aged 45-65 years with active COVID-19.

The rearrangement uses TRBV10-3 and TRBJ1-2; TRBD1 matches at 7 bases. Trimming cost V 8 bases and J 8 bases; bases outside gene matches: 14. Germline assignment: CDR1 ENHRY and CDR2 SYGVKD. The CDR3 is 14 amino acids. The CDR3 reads CAIQTNRGAGGYTF. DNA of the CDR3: TGTGCCATCCAAACAAACAGGGGCGCGGGAGGCTACACCTTC.

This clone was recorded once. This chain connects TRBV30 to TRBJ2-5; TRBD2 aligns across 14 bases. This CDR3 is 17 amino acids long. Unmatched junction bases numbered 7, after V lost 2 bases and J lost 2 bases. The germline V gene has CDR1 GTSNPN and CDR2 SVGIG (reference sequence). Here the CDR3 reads CAWSWGLAGARQETQYF. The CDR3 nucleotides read TGTGCCTGGAGTTGGGGACTAGCGGGGGCGAGACAAGAGACCCAGTACTTC.

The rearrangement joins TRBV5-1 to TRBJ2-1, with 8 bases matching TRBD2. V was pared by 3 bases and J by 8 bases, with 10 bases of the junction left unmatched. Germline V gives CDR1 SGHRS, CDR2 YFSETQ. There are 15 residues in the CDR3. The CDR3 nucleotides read TGCGCCAGCAGCTCCACTTTGGCGGGAGGACATGAGCAGTTCTTC. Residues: CASSSTLAGGHEQFF. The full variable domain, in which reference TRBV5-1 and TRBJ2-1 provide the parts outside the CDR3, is KAGVTQTPRYLIKTRGQQVTLSCSPISGHRSVSWYQQTPGQGLQFLFEYFSETQRNKGNFPGRFSGRQFSNSRSEMNVSTLELGDSALYLCASSSTLAGGHEQFFGPGTRLTVL.

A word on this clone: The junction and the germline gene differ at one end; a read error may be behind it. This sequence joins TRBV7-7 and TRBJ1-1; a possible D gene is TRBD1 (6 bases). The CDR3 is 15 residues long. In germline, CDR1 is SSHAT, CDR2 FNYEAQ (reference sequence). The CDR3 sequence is CASSPIGGRGTEAFF. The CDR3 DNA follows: TGTGCTAGCAGCCCAATTGGAGGGAGGGGGACTGAAGCTTTCTTT. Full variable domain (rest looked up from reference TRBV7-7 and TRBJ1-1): GAGVSQSPRYKVTKRGQDVTLRCDPISSHATLYWYQQALGQGPEFLTYFNYEAQPDKSGLPSDRFSAERPEGSISTLTIQRTEQRDSAMYRCASSPIGGRGTEAFFGQGTRLTVV.

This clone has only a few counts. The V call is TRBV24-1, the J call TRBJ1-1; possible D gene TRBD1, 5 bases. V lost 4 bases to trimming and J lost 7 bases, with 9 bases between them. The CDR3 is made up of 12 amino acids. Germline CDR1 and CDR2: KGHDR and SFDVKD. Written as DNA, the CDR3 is TGTGCCACCAGTGACAGGGAGGGTGAAGCTTTCTTT. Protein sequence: CATSDREGEAFF.

The CDR3: CASSLSGGPYTDTQYF. Here the CDR3 DNA reads TGTGCCAGCAGCTTAAGCGGGGGGCCCTACACAGATACGCAGTATTTT. The genes are TRBV7-9 and TRBJ2-3, with 9 bases aligning to TRBD2. This CDR3 region has 16 residues. V lost 2 bases and J lost 2; bases outside the gene matches: 5. The germline gives CDR1 SEHNR, CDR2 FQNEAQ (reference sequence).

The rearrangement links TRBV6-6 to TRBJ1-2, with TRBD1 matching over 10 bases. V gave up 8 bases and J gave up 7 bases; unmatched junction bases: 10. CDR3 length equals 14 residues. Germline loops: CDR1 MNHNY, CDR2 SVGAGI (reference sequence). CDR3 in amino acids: CASANIRTGGGYTF. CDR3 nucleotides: TGTGCCAGCGCCAACATACGGACAGGGGGTGGCTACACCTTC.

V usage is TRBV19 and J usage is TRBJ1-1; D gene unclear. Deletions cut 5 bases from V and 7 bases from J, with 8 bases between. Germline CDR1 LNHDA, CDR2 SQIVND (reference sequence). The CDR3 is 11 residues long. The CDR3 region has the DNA TGTGCCAGTAGTGCCGGACTTGAAGCTTTCTTT. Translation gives CASSAGLEAFF.

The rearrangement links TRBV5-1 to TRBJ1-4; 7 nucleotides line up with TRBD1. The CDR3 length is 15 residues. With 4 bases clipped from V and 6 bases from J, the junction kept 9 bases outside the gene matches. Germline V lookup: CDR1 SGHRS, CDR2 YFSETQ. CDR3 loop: CASSLTDRDYEKLFF. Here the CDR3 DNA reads TGCGCCAGCAGCCTGACTGACAGGGATTATGAAAAACTGTTTTTT.

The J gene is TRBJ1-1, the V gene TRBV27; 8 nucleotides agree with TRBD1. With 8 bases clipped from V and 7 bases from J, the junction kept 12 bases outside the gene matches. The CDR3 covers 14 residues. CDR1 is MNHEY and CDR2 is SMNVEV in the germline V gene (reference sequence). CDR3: CASRTGTLWGEAFF. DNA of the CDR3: TGTGCCAGCCGGACAGGGACCCTATGGGGTGAAGCTTTCTTT.

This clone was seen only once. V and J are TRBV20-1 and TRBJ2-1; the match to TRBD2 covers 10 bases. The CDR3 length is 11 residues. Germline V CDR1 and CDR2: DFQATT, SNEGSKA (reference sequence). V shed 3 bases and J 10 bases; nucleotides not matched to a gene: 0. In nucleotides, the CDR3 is TGCAGTGCTAGGGGACTAGCGGAGCAGTTCTTC. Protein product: CSARGLAEQFF.

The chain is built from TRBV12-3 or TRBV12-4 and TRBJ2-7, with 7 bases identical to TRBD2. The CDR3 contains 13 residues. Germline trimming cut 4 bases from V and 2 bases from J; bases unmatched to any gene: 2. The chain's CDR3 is CASSYAGAYEQYF. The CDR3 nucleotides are TGTGCCAGCAGTTATGCGGGGGCCTACGAGCAGTACTTC.

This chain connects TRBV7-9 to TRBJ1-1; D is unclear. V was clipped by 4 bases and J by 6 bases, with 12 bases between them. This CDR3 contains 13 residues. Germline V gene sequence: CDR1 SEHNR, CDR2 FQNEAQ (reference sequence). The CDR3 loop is CASSSLGRSEAFF. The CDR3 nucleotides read TGTGCCAGCAGCTCTCTGGGGAGGTCTGAAGCTTTCTTT.

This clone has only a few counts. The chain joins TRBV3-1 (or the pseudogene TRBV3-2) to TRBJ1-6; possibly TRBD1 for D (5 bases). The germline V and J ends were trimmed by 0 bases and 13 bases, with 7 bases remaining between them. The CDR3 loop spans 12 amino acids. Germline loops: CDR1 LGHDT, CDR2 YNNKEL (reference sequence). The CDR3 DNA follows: TGTGCCAGCAGCCAAGAGCGGGGGCCCCTCCACTTT. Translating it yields CASSQERGPLHF.

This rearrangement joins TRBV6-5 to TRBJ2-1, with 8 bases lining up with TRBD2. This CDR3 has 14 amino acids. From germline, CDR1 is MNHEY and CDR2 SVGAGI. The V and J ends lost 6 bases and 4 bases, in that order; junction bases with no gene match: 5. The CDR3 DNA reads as TGTGCCAGCAGGGCTAGCGGGTCTTACAATGAGCAGTTCTTC. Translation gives CASRASGSYNEQFF.

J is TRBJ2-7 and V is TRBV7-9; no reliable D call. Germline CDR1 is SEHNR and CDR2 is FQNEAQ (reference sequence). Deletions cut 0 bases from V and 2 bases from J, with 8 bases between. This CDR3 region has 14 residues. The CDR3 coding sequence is TGTGCCAGCAGCTTAGCGCAGTCAGCCTACGAGCAGTACTTC. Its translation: CASSLAQSAYEQYF.

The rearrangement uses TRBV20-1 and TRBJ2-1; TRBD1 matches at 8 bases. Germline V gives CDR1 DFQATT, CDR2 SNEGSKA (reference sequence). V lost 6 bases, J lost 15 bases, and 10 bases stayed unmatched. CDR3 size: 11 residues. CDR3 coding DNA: TGCAGTGCGACTGACAGGGGTAGCATGTTCTTC. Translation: CSATDRGSMFF.